One T cell receptor beta chain is described in this entry. The CDR3 length is 18 residues. Trimming removed 5 bases from V and 3 bases from J; junction bases left unmatched: 14. Germline values: CDR1 ENHRY, CDR2 SYGVKD. This entry belongs to a study of T cells after yellow fever vaccination. TCRdb re-derived calls from the 5' RACE reads in MiXCR, one entry per CDR3 protein. The table lists some 400,000 distinct CDR3 sequences, over 5% of them singletons. The rearrangement uses TRBV10-3 and TRBJ1-5; 9 bases fit TRBD1. The sequencing here drew on PBMCs, taken 5 days after the yellow fever booster vaccination. This clonotype originated in a man aged 25-45 years who received the YFV17D yellow fever vaccine. CDR3 sequence: CAISSPSPGQGTNQPQHF. CDR3 bases: TGTGCCATCAGTTCTCCTAGCCCGGGACAGGGAACCAATCAGCCCCAGCATTTT.